Sequencing of this T cell receptor beta chain was carried out in a study of CD8 T cells in Susac syndrome. Healthy donors served as the controls. They were matched for age and sex. Negative isolation was applied to CD8+ and CD4+ T cells, and FACS enrichment was applied to TEMRA cells. Study-wide results and caveats: A relatively small number of individuals underwent TCR sequencing and HLA analysis.

Notes on this clonotype: The antigen is unknown.

Deletions cut 6 bases from V and 0 bases from J, with 13 bases between. CDR3 length: 15 amino acids. The authors reverse transcribed roughly 0.5 to 1 ug RNA with random hexamers. Amplification of TCR beta CDR3 used immunoSEQ multiplex PCR across 54 Vbeta and 13 Jbeta. TCRdb reanalysed the immunoSEQ multiplex PCR reads using MiXCR and keeps one entry per CDR3 protein. Of roughly 150,000 distinct CDR3 sequences listed, under 95% are singletons. The chain has TRBV12-3 or TRBV12-4 and TRBJ2-3; no firm D call. The sequencing sample was made of CD4+ T cells from PBMCs. This TCR was recovered from a human donor in good health. The CDR3, as DNA: TGTGCCAGCAGCTTTACGGACCGTAGCACAGATACGCAGTATTTT. This gives the protein CASSFTDRSTDTQYF.